This T cell receptor beta chain stems from a study of blood T cell repertoires in COVID-19. About the study: COVID-19 samples collected from the United States, Italy and Spain covered acute and convalescent phases.

Donors in Cohort 3 counted as recovered after two negative PCRs, clearance, or symptom resolution. Trimming stripped 0 bases from V and 0 bases from J, with 6 bases between. The CDR3 is 14 residues long. Germline CDR1 SGDLS, CDR2 YYNGEE. Assay used: immunoSEQ multiplex PCR; TCRdb lists only in-frame clones, some missing. This sample carries about 140,000 clones, around 87% of them seen once, and the ten largest clones take 10% to 12%. This TCR came from a man aged 60 to 75 who had recovered from COVID-19. The chain employs TRBV9 and TRBJ1-2; no reliable D call. Sequencing was carried out using PBMCs or T cells enriched from blood (not recorded which). Here the CDR3 reads CASSVAVANYGYTF. CDR3 coding DNA: TGTGCCAGCAGCGTAGCAGTGGCTAACTATGGCTACACCTTC.